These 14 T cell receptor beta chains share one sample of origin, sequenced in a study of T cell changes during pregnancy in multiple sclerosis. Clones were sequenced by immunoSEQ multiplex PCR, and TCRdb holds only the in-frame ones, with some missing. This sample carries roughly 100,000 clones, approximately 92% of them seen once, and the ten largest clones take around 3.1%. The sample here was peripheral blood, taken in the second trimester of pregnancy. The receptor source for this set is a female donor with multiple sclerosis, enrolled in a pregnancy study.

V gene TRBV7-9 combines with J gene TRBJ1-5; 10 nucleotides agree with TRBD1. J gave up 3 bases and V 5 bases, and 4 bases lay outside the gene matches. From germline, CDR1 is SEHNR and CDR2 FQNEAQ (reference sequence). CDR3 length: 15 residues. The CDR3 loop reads CASSGGTGDNQPQHF. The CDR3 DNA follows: TGTGCCAGCAGCGGAGGGACAGGGGACAATCAGCCCCAGCATTTT.

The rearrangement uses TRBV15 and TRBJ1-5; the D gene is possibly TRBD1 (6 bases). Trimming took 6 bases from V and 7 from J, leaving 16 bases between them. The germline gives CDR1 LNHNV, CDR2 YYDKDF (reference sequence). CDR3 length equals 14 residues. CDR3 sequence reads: CATRRRGNVQPQHF. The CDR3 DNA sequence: TGTGCCACCAGGCGCAGGGGAAATGTGCAGCCCCAGCATTTT.

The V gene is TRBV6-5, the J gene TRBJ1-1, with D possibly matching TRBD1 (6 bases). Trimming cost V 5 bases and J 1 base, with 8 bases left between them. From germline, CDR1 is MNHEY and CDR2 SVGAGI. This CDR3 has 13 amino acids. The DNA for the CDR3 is TGTGCCAGCAGTACCAGGGGGAACACTGAAGCTTTCTTT. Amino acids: CASSTRGNTEAFF.

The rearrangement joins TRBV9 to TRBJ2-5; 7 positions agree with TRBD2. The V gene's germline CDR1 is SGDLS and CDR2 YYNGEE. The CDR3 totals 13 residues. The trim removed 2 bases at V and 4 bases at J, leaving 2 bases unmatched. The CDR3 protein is CASSVLAGETQYF. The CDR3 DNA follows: TGTGCCAGCAGCGTCTTAGCGGGAGAGACCCAGTACTTC.

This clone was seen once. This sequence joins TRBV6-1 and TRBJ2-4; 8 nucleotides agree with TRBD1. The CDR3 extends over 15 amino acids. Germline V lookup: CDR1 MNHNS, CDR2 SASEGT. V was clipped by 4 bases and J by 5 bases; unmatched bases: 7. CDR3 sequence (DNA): TGTGCCAGCAGTGCCGGGACAGGATACCAAAACATTCAGTACTTC. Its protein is CASSAGTGYQNIQYF.

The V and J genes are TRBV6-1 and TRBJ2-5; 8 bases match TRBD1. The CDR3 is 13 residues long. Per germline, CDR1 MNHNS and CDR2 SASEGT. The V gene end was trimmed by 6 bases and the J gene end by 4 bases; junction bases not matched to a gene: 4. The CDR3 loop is CASSSGGLETQYF. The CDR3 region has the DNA TGTGCCAGCAGCTCAGGGGGCTTAGAGACCCAGTACTTC.

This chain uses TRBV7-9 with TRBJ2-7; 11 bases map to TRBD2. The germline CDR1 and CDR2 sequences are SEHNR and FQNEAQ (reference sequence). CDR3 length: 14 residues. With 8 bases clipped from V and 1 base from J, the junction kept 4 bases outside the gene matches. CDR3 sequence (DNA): TGTGCCAGCCTCACTAGCGGGAGTTCCTACGAGCAGTACTTC. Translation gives CASLTSGSSYEQYF.

The CDR3 is CASSDPPGVMNTEAFF. Here the CDR3 DNA reads TGTGCCAGCAGTGATCCACCGGGAGTCATGAACACTGAAGCTTTCTTT. The chain couples TRBV6-1 to TRBJ1-1; D unclear. The V end was cut by 3 bases, the J end by 0 bases, with 14 bases between. The CDR3 spans 16 residues. The germline gives CDR1 MNHNS, CDR2 SASEGT.

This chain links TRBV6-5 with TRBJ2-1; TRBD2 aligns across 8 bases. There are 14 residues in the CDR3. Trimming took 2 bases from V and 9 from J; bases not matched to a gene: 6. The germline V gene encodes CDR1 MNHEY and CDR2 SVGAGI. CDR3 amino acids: CASSYGAGEGEQFF. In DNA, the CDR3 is TGTGCCAGCAGTTACGGAGCGGGAGAGGGTGAGCAGTTCTTC.

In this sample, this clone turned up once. In DNA, the CDR3 is TGTGCCAGCAGCAGGGACAGGGGAGGGGAGACCCAGTACTTC. Translating it yields CASSRDRGGETQYF. The chain uses TRBV6-1 and TRBJ2-5; 10 bases map to TRBD1. With 6 bases clipped from V and 5 bases from J, the junction kept 6 bases outside the gene matches. This CDR3 has 14 amino acids. Looked up from germline, CDR1 is MNHNS and CDR2 is SASEGT.

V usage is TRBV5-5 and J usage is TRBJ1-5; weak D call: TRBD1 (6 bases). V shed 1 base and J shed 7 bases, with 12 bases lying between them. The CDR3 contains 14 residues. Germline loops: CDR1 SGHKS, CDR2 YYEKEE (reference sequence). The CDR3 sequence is CASSLMAGDQPQHF. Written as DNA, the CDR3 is TGTGCCAGCAGCTTGATGGCAGGGGACCAGCCCCAGCATTTT. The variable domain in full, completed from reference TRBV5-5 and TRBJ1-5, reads DAGVTQSPTHLIKTRGQQVTLRCSPISGHKSVSWYQQVLGQGPQFIFQYYEKEERGRGNFPDRFSARQFPNYSSELNVNALLLGDSALYLCASSLMAGDQPQHFGDGTRLSIL.

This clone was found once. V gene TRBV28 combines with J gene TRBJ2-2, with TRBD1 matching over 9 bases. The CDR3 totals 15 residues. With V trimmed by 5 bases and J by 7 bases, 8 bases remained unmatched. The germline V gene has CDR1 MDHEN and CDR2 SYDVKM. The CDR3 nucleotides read TGTGCCAGCAGTACCGGGACAGGGATGAGCGGGGAGCTGTTTTTT. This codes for CASSTGTGMSGELFF.

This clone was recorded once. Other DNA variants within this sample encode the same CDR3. The DNA of the CDR3 is TGTGCCAGCAGTTCAGGGTTCAATCAGCCCCAGCATTTT. It specifies CASSSGFNQPQHF. The V and J genes are TRBV28 and TRBJ1-5; D might be TRBD1 (5 bases). The CDR3 contains 13 residues. Trimming shortened V by 4 bases and J by 3 bases, and 7 bases separated the two germline ends. CDR1 is MDHEN and CDR2 is SYDVKM in the germline V gene.

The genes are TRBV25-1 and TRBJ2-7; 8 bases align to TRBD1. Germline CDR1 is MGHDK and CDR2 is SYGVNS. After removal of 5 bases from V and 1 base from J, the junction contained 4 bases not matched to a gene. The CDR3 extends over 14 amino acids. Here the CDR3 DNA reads TGTGCCAGCAGTAAACAGGGGGGATCCTACGAGCAGTACTTC. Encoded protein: CASSKQGGSYEQYF.